What follows describes a single TCR beta chain. Its cognate antigen has yet to be identified. Nothing much larger sits one base from this clone, and base qualities are not available. Genomic DNA served as template for TCR beta VDJ combination and CDR3 sequence profiling. An Illumina HiSeq 2000 was used for TCR repertoire sequencing. The study's processing was this. TRBV/TRBJ rearrangement plots, CDR3 size and DJ length profiles, and Simpson's diversity index were used to evaluate the repertoires. Whichever DNA sequence was most abundant in the deep sequencing data was defined as the immunodominant clone. CDR3 amino acid sequences were checked for sharing between subjects and were compared against published repertoires and the VDJdb database. TCRdb reanalyzed the raw reads on its own, using fastp at Q25 for trimming and MiXCR for clone calling, and kept in-frame beta chains. Records with the same CDR3 protein are collapsed into one entry carrying the most frequent genes and DNA. These V and J calls originate from TCRdb's pipeline instead of the authors' own analysis. The sample table records 150,000 to 200,000 distinct CDR3 sequences; roughly 50% of these occur just once. 13% of the sample is taken by the ten largest.

Patients chosen for sequencing had shown expansion of CD8+CD57+ cells by flow cytometry. Every patient had a diagnosis of severe acquired aplastic anemia based on International Study of Aplastic Anemia and Agranulocytosis and Camitta criteria. Patients had received no therapy at the time of blood sampling. The study deep-sequenced TCR repertoires of sorted CD4+ and CD8+ blood T cells from severe aplastic anemia patients and healthy subjects. In the USA, patient enrollment took place under clinicaltrials.gov protocols 00001620, 01623167, 00001397, 00071045, 00081523 and 00961064. Ficoll-Paque density gradient centrifugation was used to isolate peripheral blood mononuclear cells. Before DNA extraction, CD4+ and CD8+ T cells were sorted by FACS or by magnetic beads. This entry is derived from a study of CD8+CD57+ T cells in acquired aplastic anemia (dated by TCRdb to the late 2010s). Regarding the complete study: A mean of roughly 3.2 ug of DNA, ranging from roughly 0.18 to 30 ug, was extracted from sorted CD4+ and CD8+ cells. CD8+CD57+ expansion was defined as a frequency above the mean frequency observed in healthy subjects.

CDR1 SQVTM and CDR2 ANQGSEA are derived from the germline V gene. The junction carries 7 bases between V and J, which are trimmed by 5 bases and 6 bases respectively. The CDR3 runs 11 amino acids, cysteine and phenylalanine included. Only the CDR3 DNA stays, 33 bases, in frame from base 1. Findings and caveats that apply to the study as a whole: Between patients and healthy controls, no significant difference in CD8+ Simpson's diversity was found (P=0.060). Although some 28 CD8+ CDR3 sequences were shared by patients and controls, these sequences appeared highly expressed in patients and within the immunodominant clones of patients.

The sequenced material came from sorted CD4+, CD8+, or CD8+CD57+ T cells (not recorded which) from PBMCs. The chain was built from TRBV29-1 and TRBJ2-2; the D gene is perhaps TRBD1 or TRBD2, as each covers 5 bases. The sequence was collected from a human donor with aplastic anemia. The CDR3 protein: CSVLGAGELFF. The DNA reads as follows: TGCAGCGTTCTGGGGGCCGGGGAGCTGTTTTTT.